The rows below give T cell receptor beta chains drawn from one sample of a study of T cell changes during pregnancy in multiple sclerosis. Sequencing was performed with immunoSEQ multiplex PCR; in TCRdb, only in-frame clones are kept and a portion is missing. Seen here are 52,000 or so clones, about 90% observed once, and the top ten hold 0.55% to 0.6%. The sequences come from CD4+ T cells from peripheral blood mononuclear cells, collected in the first trimester of pregnancy. The receptors come from a female donor with multiple sclerosis, enrolled in a pregnancy study. The CDR3 runs from the conserved cysteine through the conserved F or W. The D gene is left open where the match is weak. A clone size is listed for some rows: how often the clone was seen (once, few, many), or a class if it is expanded.

v_call	j_call	clone_size	d_call	cdr3_aa	cdr3_nt
TRBV5-4	TRBJ2-7	NA	TRBD2	CASSQTSGGPGSSF	TGTGCCAGCAGCCAGACTAGCGGGGGCCCCGGCTCTAGCTTC
TRBV28	TRBJ1-1	NA	NA	CASRAQGQGYEAFF	TGTGCCAGCAGGGCGCAGGGACAAGGGTATGAAGCTTTCTTT
TRBV18	TRBJ2-7	NA	NA	CASSPASDSEQYF	TGTGCCAGCTCACCCGCTAGCGATTCCGAGCAGTACTTC
TRBV28	TRBJ2-7	NA	TRBD1	CASSQGTAYEQYF	TGTGCCAGCAGCCAAGGGACAGCCTACGAGCAGTACTTC
TRBV5-4	TRBJ2-5	NA	NA	CASSFGREQGKTQYF	TGTGCCAGCAGCTTTGGGCGGGAGCAGGGGAAGACCCAGTACTTC
TRBV10-3	TRBJ2-5	NA	NA	CAISESEETQYF	TGTGCCATCAGTGAGTCAGAGGAGACCCAGTACTTC
TRBV7-3	TRBJ2-7	NA	TRBD2	CASSLTGERGAYEQYF	TGTGCCAGCAGCTTAACGGGAGAGCGGGGGGCCTACGAGCAGTACTTC
TRBV7-9	TRBJ2-5	NA	NA	CASSLKSETQYF	TGTGCCAGCAGCCTAAAATCGGAGACCCAGTACTTC
TRBV12-2	TRBJ2-2	NA	NA	CASRLAGQGASAGELFF	TGTGCAAGTCGCTTAGCGGGACAGGGGGCGAGCGCCGGGGAGCTGTTTTTT
TRBV30	TRBJ1-2	NA	NA	CAWSGVPYGYTF	TGTGCCTGGAGTGGCGTACCTTATGGCTACACCTTC
TRBV9	TRBJ2-3	once	NA	CASSPRVVPASTDTQYF	TGTGCCAGCAGCCCCCGAGTGGTCCCTGCTAGCACAGATACGCAGTATTTT
TRBV2	TRBJ1-2	NA	TRBD1	CASSGPGQGTDGYTF	TGTGCCAGCAGTGGACCGGGACAGGGGACGGATGGCTACACCTTC
TRBV13	TRBJ2-7	NA	TRBD2	CASSLIYGTTSSYEQYF	TGTGCCAGCAGCTTAATTTACGGGACTACAAGCTCCTACGAGCAGTACTTC
TRBV6-5	TRBJ1-2	NA	NA	CASSYQIRGYGYTF	TGTGCCAGCAGTTATCAAATCAGGGGCTATGGCTACACCTTC
TRBV11-2	TRBJ2-3	once	TRBD2	CASSLAGGPGDTQYF	TGTGCCAGCAGCTTAGCGGGAGGGCCCGGAGATACGCAGTATTTT
TRBV10-3	TRBJ2-3	NA	NA	CAITPYADTDTQYF	TGTGCCATCACCCCATATGCAGACACAGATACGCAGTATTTT
TRBV5-5	TRBJ1-6	NA	TRBD1	CASTYLGVGTAYSPLHF	TGTGCCAGCACCTATTTAGGGGTCGGGACAGCTTATTCACCCCTCCACTTT
TRBV5-5	TRBJ1-2	NA	TRBD1	CASSLGDRASYGYTF	TGTGCCAGCAGCTTGGGGGACAGGGCTTCCTATGGCTACACCTTC
TRBV4-2	TRBJ2-1	NA	TRBD2	CASSPAAGGSSYNEQFF	TGTGCCAGCAGCCCCGCGGCTGGCGGGAGTTCCTACAATGAGCAGTTCTTC
TRBV7-3	TRBJ1-2	NA	NA	CASSPDGVDYGYTF	TGTGCCAGCAGCCCGGACGGGGTTGACTATGGCTACACCTTC
TRBV10-3	TRBJ2-3	few	NA	CAIKGDTDTQYF	TGTGCCATCAAGGGGGACACAGATACGCAGTATTTT
TRBV28	TRBJ2-7	NA	TRBD1	CASSSGDRDEQYF	TGTGCCAGCAGTTCAGGGGACAGGGACGAGCAGTACTTC
TRBV5-4	TRBJ2-1	NA	TRBD2	CASSLGTSGSSYNEQFF	TGTGCCAGCAGCTTGGGGACTAGCGGGAGCTCCTACAATGAGCAGTTCTTC
TRBV6-5	TRBJ2-7	NA	TRBD1	CASRPGQGIYEQYF	TGTGCCAGCAGGCCGGGACAGGGGATTTACGAGCAGTACTTC
TRBV6-6	TRBJ2-1	NA	TRBD2	CASRGASGNNEQFF	TGTGCCAGCAGGGGCGCTAGCGGGAACAATGAGCAGTTCTTC
TRBV7-6	TRBJ1-3	few	NA	CASSLSSRSTGNTIYF	TGTGCCAGCAGCTTAAGCTCCCGGTCGACTGGAAACACCATATATTTT
TRBV29-1	TRBJ2-5	NA	TRBD1	CSFYRGSETQYF	TGCAGCTTTTACAGGGGGTCGGAGACCCAGTACTTC
TRBV30	TRBJ2-7	NA	TRBD1	CAWRGQGTGAEQYF	TGTGCCTGGAGAGGGCAAGGGACAGGCGCCGAGCAGTACTTC
TRBV30	TRBJ2-5	NA	NA	CAWAEIAETQYF	TGTGCCTGGGCCGAGATCGCGGAGACCCAGTACTTC
TRBV19	TRBJ2-6	NA	TRBD1	CASSIRQGSGANVLTF	TGTGCCAGTAGTATAAGACAGGGTTCCGGGGCCAACGTCCTGACTTTC
TRBV28	TRBJ1-2	few	TRBD1	CASSHRDRPNYGYTF	TGTGCCAGCAGTCATCGGGACAGACCTAACTATGGCTACACCTTC
TRBV2	TRBJ2-3	NA	TRBD2	CASRNLAGYTDTQYF	TGTGCCAGCAGGAATCTAGCGGGGTACACAGATACGCAGTATTTT
TRBV10-3	TRBJ2-3	NA	TRBD2	CATLRQTSGSADTQYF	TGTGCCACCCTACGACAGACTAGCGGGAGTGCAGATACGCAGTATTTT
TRBV7-3	TRBJ2-3	once	NA	CASSPGSADTQYF	TGTGCCAGCAGCCCAGGGTCGGCAGATACGCAGTATTTT
TRBV5-1	TRBJ2-7	NA	TRBD2	CASSFSSGHSYEQYF	TGCGCCAGCAGCTTTTCTAGCGGTCACTCCTACGAGCAGTACTTC
TRBV19	TRBJ2-1	once	TRBD2	CASRPGTSGSQEQFF	TGTGCCAGTAGGCCCGGGACTAGCGGGAGTCAGGAGCAGTTCTTC
TRBV5-6	TRBJ2-2	NA	TRBD2	CASSTGLAELFF	TGTGCCAGCAGCACGGGACTAGCGGAGCTGTTTTTT
TRBV10-3	TRBJ2-2	NA	TRBD1	CAISLRGSSTGELFF	TGTGCCATCAGCCTCAGGGGGTCGTCCACCGGGGAGCTGTTTTTT
TRBV9	TRBJ1-2	NA	TRBD1	CASSSGTGGPGYGYTF	TGTGCCAGCAGCTCCGGGACAGGAGGTCCCGGGTATGGCTACACCTTC
TRBV7-9	TRBJ1-2	NA	NA	CASSYPAGKASGYTF	TGTGCCAGCAGCTACCCGGCCGGGAAAGCAAGCGGCTACACCTTC
TRBV9	TRBJ2-1	NA	TRBD2	CASSYAAGAYYNEQFF	TGTGCCAGCAGTTACGCGGCGGGAGCGTACTACAATGAGCAGTTCTTC
TRBV5-8	TRBJ1-4	NA	TRBD1	CASSPGQGGAEKLFF	TGTGCCAGCAGCCCCGGACAGGGTGGAGCTGAAAAACTGTTTTTT
TRBV6-1	TRBJ2-7	NA	TRBD2	CASTSGGPYEQYF	TGTGCCAGCACTAGCGGGGGACCCTACGAGCAGTACTTC